This T cell receptor beta chain is from a study of T cells in tuberculosis. Assay: immunoSEQ multiplex PCR; the TCRdb copy retains only in-frame clones and omits some. The sample contains tens of thousands of clones, 93% of which appear only once. Deletions cut 4 bases from V and 2 bases from J, with 16 bases between. Germline lookup yields CDR1 MNHEY and CDR2 SMNVEV (reference sequence). The CDR3 is 16 residues long. Time point in this sample: new active TB diagnosis, blood taken before or within 7 days of starting treatment. This receptor was obtained from an adult with tuberculosis. Material: PBMCs, obtained at tuberculosis diagnosis. V usage is TRBV27 and J usage is TRBJ2-3; D may be TRBD2 (6 bases). CDR3 residues: CASSSRLGRFTDTQYF. The DNA of the CDR3 is TGTGCCAGCAGTTCCCGACTAGGTAGATTCACAGATACGCAGTATTTT.